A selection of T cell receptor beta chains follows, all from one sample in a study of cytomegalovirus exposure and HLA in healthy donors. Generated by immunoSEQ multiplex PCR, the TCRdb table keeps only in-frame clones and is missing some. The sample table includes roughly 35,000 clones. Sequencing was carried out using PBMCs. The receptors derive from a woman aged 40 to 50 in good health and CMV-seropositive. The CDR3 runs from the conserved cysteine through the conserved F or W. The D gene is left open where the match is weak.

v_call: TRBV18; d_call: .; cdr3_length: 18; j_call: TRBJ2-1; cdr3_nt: TGTGCCAGCTCACCACCGGGGGGCGGGAGCCCATCCGACAATGAGCAGTTCTTC; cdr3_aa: CASSPPGGGSPSDNEQFF
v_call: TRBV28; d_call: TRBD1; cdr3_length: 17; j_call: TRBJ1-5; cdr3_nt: TGTGCCAGCAGTATCCACACCCGGGACAGGGTAGTCCAGCCCCAGCATTTT; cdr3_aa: CASSIHTRDRVVQPQHF
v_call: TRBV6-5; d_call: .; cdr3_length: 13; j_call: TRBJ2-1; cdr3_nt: TGTGCCAGCAGTAAGACTAGAGACAATGAGCAGTTCTTC; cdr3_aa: CASSKTRDNEQFF
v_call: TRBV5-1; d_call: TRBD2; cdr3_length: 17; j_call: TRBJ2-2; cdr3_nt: TGCGCCAGCAGCGAGACTAGCGGGAGAATTAACTCCGGGGAGCTGTTTTTT; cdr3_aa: CASSETSGRINSGELFF
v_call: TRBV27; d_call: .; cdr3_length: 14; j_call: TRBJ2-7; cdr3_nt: TGTGCCAGCAGTTCGGAGGGGCTTCCTAGGTTCCAGTACTTC; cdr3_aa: CASSSEGLPRFQYF
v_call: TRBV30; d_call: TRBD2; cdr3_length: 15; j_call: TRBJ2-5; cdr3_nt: TGTGCCTGGAGCCGGCGGGGACTACCCCAAGAGACCCAGTACTTC; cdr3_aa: CAWSRRGLPQETQYF
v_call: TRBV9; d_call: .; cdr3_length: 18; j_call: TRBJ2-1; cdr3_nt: TGTGCCAGCAGCACCCCTAAGGGGGGGGCAGGCTCCTACAATGAGCAGTTCTTC; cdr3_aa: CASSTPKGGAGSYNEQFF
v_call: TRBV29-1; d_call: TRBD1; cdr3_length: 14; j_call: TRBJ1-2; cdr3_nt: TGCAGCGTTGAATCAAGACAGGGAATGGAAGGCTACACCTTC; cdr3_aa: CSVESRQGMEGYTF
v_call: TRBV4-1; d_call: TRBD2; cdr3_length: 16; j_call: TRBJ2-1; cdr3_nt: TGCGCCAGCAGCCAGTCCCGGGGGGGAGGGAGCAATGAGCAGTTCTTC; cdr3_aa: CASSQSRGGGSNEQFF
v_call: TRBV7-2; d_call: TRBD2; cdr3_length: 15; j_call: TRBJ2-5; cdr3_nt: TGTGCCAGCAGCATAGCGGGAGGAGGAGGAGAGACCCAGTACTTC; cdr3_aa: CASSIAGGGGETQYF
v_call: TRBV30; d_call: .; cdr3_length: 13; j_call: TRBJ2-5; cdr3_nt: TGTGCCTGGAGTGTAGAGTTAGAAGAGACCCAGTACTTC; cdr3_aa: CAWSVELEETQYF
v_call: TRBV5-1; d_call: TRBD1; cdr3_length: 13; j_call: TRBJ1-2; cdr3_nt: TGCGCCAGCAGCTCAGGGACAGGGAGGTCCTACACCTTC; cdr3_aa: CASSSGTGRSYTF
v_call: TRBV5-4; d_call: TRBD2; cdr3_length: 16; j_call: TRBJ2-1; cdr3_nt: TGTGCCAGCAGCTTGGTGACTAGCGTATATTACAATGAGCAGTTCTTC; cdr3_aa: CASSLVTSVYYNEQFF
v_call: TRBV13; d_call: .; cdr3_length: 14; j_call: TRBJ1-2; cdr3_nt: TGTGCCAGCAGCTTAGGGACGGGAGTGGATGGCTACACCTTC; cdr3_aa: CASSLGTGVDGYTF